Listed below are T cell receptor beta chains from one sample, sequenced in a study of blood T cells in healthy people across ages. Each CDR3 protein is one row after TCRdb ran MiXCR on the 5' RACE reads. The sample contains hundreds of thousands of distinct CDR3 sequences, around 31% of which appear only once. The specimen sequenced was blood. The receptors derive from a woman older than 75 in good health. The CDR3 runs from the conserved cysteine through the conserved F or W. Fields, in order: clone size, D gene, J gene, V gene, CDR3 protein, CDR3 DNA. A D gene is named only where the DNA matches it firmly. Part of the rows lack a size; the others show once, few, many or a class for expanded clones.

abundance: many; d_gene: NA; j_gene: TRBJ1-2; v_gene: TRBV9; CDR3aa: CASSPEGRVDGYTF; CDR3nt: TGTGCCAGCAGCCCGGAGGGCAGGGTTGATGGCTACACCTTC
abundance: many; d_gene: TRBD1; j_gene: TRBJ2-7; v_gene: TRBV15; CDR3aa: CATSRAQGDYEQYF; CDR3nt: TGTGCCACCAGCAGAGCGCAGGGGGACTACGAGCAGTACTTC
abundance: NA; d_gene: TRBD2; j_gene: TRBJ2-7; v_gene: TRBV3-1; CDR3aa: CASGGGLAGGSEQYF; CDR3nt: TGTGCCAGCGGCGGCGGACTAGCGGGGGGGAGCGAGCAGTACTTC
abundance: NA; d_gene: NA; j_gene: TRBJ2-5; v_gene: TRBV7-3; CDR3aa: CASSLFRPTLVGQYF; CDR3nt: TGTGCCAGCAGCTTATTTCGACCGACCCTGGTAGGGCAGTACTTC
abundance: NA; d_gene: NA; j_gene: TRBJ2-1; v_gene: TRBV20-1; CDR3aa: CSASPRYEQFF; CDR3nt: TGCAGTGCTAGTCCCCGCTATGAGCAGTTCTTC
abundance: many; d_gene: NA; j_gene: TRBJ2-3; v_gene: TRBV10-3; CDR3aa: CAIRTLGMSTDTQYF; CDR3nt: TGTGCCATCAGAACACTAGGGATGAGCACAGATACGCAGTATTTT
abundance: few; d_gene: TRBD2; j_gene: TRBJ2-3; v_gene: TRBV9; CDR3aa: CASSVGVLGLAVSHTQYF; CDR3nt: TGTGCCAGCAGCGTAGGGGTTCTAGGACTAGCGGTCTCACATACGCAGTATTTT
abundance: NA; d_gene: TRBD1; j_gene: TRBJ1-2; v_gene: TRBV4-2; CDR3aa: CASTLGDRGIGYTF; CDR3nt: TGTGCCAGTACCCTAGGGGACAGGGGAATTGGCTACACCTTC
abundance: NA; d_gene: TRBD2; j_gene: TRBJ2-3; v_gene: TRBV12-3/TRBV12-4; CDR3aa: CASRRTSVPTDAEYF; CDR3nt: TGTGCCAGCAGAAGGACTAGCGTGCCCACAGATGCGGAGTATTTT
abundance: few; d_gene: NA; j_gene: TRBJ2-6; v_gene: TRBV19; CDR3aa: CASRSYTIGSSGANVLTF; CDR3nt: TGTGCCAGTCGTTCGTACACGATTGGCTCCTCTGGGGCCAACGTCCTGACTTTC
abundance: few; d_gene: NA; j_gene: TRBJ1-4; v_gene: TRBV7-3; CDR3aa: CASSLTGASTNEKLFF; CDR3nt: TGTGCCAGCAGCTTAACGGGGGCTTCAACTAATGAAAAACTGTTTTTT
abundance: NA; d_gene: NA; j_gene: TRBJ2-7; v_gene: TRBV9; CDR3aa: CASSGGDFHNEQYF; CDR3nt: TGTGCCAGCAGCGGGGGGGACTTTCACAATGAGCAGTACTTC
abundance: many; d_gene: NA; j_gene: TRBJ2-1; v_gene: TRBV4-1; CDR3aa: CASGGQGSQNEQFF; CDR3nt: TGCGCCAGCGGTGGCCAGGGTAGTCAGAATGAGCAGTTCTTC
abundance: NA; d_gene: NA; j_gene: TRBJ2-1; v_gene: TRBV5-1; CDR3aa: CASSSPGPYNEQFF; CDR3nt: TGCGCCAGCAGCTCACCTGGGCCCTACAATGAGCAGTTCTTC
abundance: many; d_gene: TRBD1; j_gene: TRBJ2-7; v_gene: TRBV10-3; CDR3aa: CAIGEGDRGDEQYF; CDR3nt: TGTGCCATCGGGGAGGGGGACAGGGGAGACGAGCAGTACTTC
abundance: NA; d_gene: NA; j_gene: TRBJ2-3; v_gene: TRBV20-1; CDR3aa: CSATPRTDTQYF; CDR3nt: TGCAGTGCGACCCCGCGGACAGATACGCAGTATTTT
abundance: NA; d_gene: NA; j_gene: TRBJ2-7; v_gene: TRBV20-1; CDR3aa: CSASVGRGHRSYEQYF; CDR3nt: TGCAGTGCTAGCGTTGGCAGGGGCCATCGCTCCTACGAGCAGTACTTC
abundance: many; d_gene: NA; j_gene: TRBJ2-1; v_gene: TRBV10-3; CDR3aa: CAISDLDSSRYNEQFF; CDR3nt: TGTGCCATCAGTGACCTTGACAGTTCGAGATACAATGAGCAGTTCTTC
abundance: NA; d_gene: NA; j_gene: TRBJ2-5; v_gene: TRBV7-8; CDR3aa: CAGSLGVASANEQYF; CDR3nt: TGTGCCGGCAGCTTGGGGGTGGCCTCCGCCAATGAGCAGTACTTC
abundance: many; d_gene: TRBD2; j_gene: TRBJ2-1; v_gene: TRBV7-6; CDR3aa: CASSLARGGGDYNEQFF; CDR3nt: TGTGCCAGCAGCTTAGCGCGGGGCGGGGGGGACTACAATGAGCAGTTCTTC
abundance: NA; d_gene: NA; j_gene: TRBJ2-1; v_gene: TRBV5-1; CDR3aa: CASSLAGDDNEQFF; CDR3nt: TGCGCCAGCAGCTTGGCGGGGGACGACAATGAGCAGTTCTTC
abundance: few; d_gene: TRBD1; j_gene: TRBJ1-2; v_gene: TRBV29-1; CDR3aa: CSVVKGTGRAYGYTF; CDR3nt: TGCAGCGTTGTAAAGGGGACAGGGAGAGCCTATGGCTACACCTTC
abundance: NA; d_gene: NA; j_gene: TRBJ2-7; v_gene: TRBV20-1; CDR3aa: CSARDRGVGYEQYF; CDR3nt: TGCAGTGCTAGAGATAGGGGGGTAGGCTACGAGCAGTACTTC
abundance: many; d_gene: NA; j_gene: TRBJ2-1; v_gene: TRBV10-2; CDR3aa: CASSETGARNNEQFF; CDR3nt: TGCGCCAGCAGTGAGACTGGGGCGCGGAACAATGAGCAGTTCTTC
abundance: once; d_gene: NA; j_gene: TRBJ1-3; v_gene: TRBV27; CDR3aa: CASSRGRLSSGNTIYF; CDR3nt: TGTGCCAGCTCCCGAGGACGGCTGAGCTCTGGAAACACCATATATTTT
abundance: NA; d_gene: TRBD2; j_gene: TRBJ2-5; v_gene: TRBV20-1; CDR3aa: CSRTSGETQYF; CDR3nt: TGCAGTAGGACTAGCGGGGAGACCCAGTACTTC
abundance: many; d_gene: TRBD2; j_gene: TRBJ2-1; v_gene: TRBV11-2; CDR3aa: CASSLQSGGIYNEQFF; CDR3nt: TGTGCCAGCAGCTTACAATCCGGGGGGATATACAATGAGCAGTTCTTC
abundance: NA; d_gene: NA; j_gene: TRBJ2-2; v_gene: TRBV7-2; CDR3aa: CASRLRGGTGELFF; CDR3nt: TGTGCCAGCAGGCTTCGGGGTGGGACCGGGGAGCTGTTTTTT
abundance: many; d_gene: NA; j_gene: TRBJ1-5; v_gene: TRBV18; CDR3aa: CASSPLRGNQPQHF; CDR3nt: TGTGCCAGCTCACCACTCAGGGGCAATCAGCCCCAGCATTTT
abundance: NA; d_gene: TRBD2; j_gene: TRBJ2-5; v_gene: TRBV3-1; CDR3aa: CASSQGYISGGQETQYF; CDR3nt: TGTGCCAGCAGCCAAGGGTACATTAGCGGGGGGCAAGAGACCCAGTACTTC
abundance: NA; d_gene: NA; j_gene: TRBJ2-1; v_gene: TRBV11-1; CDR3aa: CASSLFQSPYNEQFF; CDR3nt: TGTGCCAGCAGCTTATTCCAGTCCCCCTACAATGAGCAGTTCTTC
abundance: few; d_gene: NA; j_gene: TRBJ2-7; v_gene: TRBV28; CDR3aa: CASSGSNSLAYEQYF; CDR3nt: TGTGCCAGCAGTGGTTCCAACTCCCTGGCCTACGAGCAGTACTTC
abundance: NA; d_gene: NA; j_gene: TRBJ2-7; v_gene: TRBV20-1; CDR3aa: CSARDQERPYEQYF; CDR3nt: TGCAGTGCTAGAGATCAAGAACGTCCCTACGAGCAGTACTTC
abundance: NA; d_gene: TRBD1; j_gene: TRBJ1-2; v_gene: TRBV7-9; CDR3aa: CASSLALDRVGAGYTF; CDR3nt: TGTGCCAGCAGCTTAGCGCTTGACAGGGTAGGAGCGGGCTACACCTTC
abundance: NA; d_gene: NA; j_gene: TRBJ2-1; v_gene: TRBV5-1; CDR3aa: CASSPETSPYEQFF; CDR3nt: TGCGCCAGCAGCCCAGAGACTAGTCCGTATGAGCAGTTCTTC
abundance: NA; d_gene: TRBD1; j_gene: TRBJ2-5; v_gene: TRBV10-3; CDR3aa: CATKRGTGQEAQYF; CDR3nt: TGTGCCACCAAAAGGGGGACAGGGCAAGAGGCCCAGTACTTC
abundance: NA; d_gene: TRBD1; j_gene: TRBJ2-1; v_gene: TRBV9; CDR3aa: CASSAGQEKSGRNEQFF; CDR3nt: TGTGCCAGCAGCGCAGGACAGGAGAAATCTGGCCGCAATGAGCAGTTCTTC
abundance: many; d_gene: TRBD1; j_gene: TRBJ1-2; v_gene: TRBV12-3/TRBV12-4; CDR3aa: CASTETGGEGYGYTF; CDR3nt: TGTGCCAGCACCGAGACAGGGGGCGAGGGCTATGGCTACACCTTC
abundance: NA; d_gene: TRBD1; j_gene: TRBJ2-7; v_gene: TRBV20-1; CDR3aa: CSARDNRGGYEQYF; CDR3nt: TGCAGTGCTAGAGATAACAGGGGTGGATACGAGCAGTACTTC
abundance: NA; d_gene: NA; j_gene: TRBJ1-1; v_gene: TRBV7-3; CDR3aa: CACSLRQVSATEAFF; CDR3nt: TGTGCCTGCAGCCTCAGACAGGTTTCGGCCACTGAAGCTTTCTTT
abundance: many; d_gene: NA; j_gene: TRBJ2-1; v_gene: TRBV7-3; CDR3aa: CASSSTGFNEQFF; CDR3nt: TGTGCCAGCAGCTCGACGGGGTTTAATGAGCAGTTCTTC
abundance: NA; d_gene: NA; j_gene: TRBJ2-2; v_gene: TRBV6-5; CDR3aa: CASSYSAGGIAGELFF; CDR3nt: TGTGCCAGCAGTTACTCGGCAGGGGGGATTGCTGGGGAGCTGTTTTTT